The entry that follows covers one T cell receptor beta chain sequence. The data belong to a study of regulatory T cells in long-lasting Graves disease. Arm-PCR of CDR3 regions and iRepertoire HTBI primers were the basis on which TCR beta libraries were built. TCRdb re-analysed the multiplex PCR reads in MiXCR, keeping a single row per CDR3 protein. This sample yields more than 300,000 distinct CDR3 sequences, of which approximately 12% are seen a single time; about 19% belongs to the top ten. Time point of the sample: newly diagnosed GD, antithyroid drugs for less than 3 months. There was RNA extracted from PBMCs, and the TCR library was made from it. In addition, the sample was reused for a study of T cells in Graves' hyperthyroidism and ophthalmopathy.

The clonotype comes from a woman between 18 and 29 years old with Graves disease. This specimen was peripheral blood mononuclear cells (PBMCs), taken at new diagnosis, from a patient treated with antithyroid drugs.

The CDR3 is CASSLTPAGNSPLHF. The CDR3 coding sequence is TGTGCCAGCAGTTTGACACCCGCAGGAAATTCACCCCTCCACTTT. The chain employs TRBV27 and TRBJ1-6; no firm D call. V lost 3 bases, J lost 7 bases, and 13 bases lay in between. The CDR3 sequence is 15 residues long. CDR1 is MNHEY and CDR2 is SMNVEV in the germline V gene (reference sequence).